This T cell receptor (beta chain) was recorded in a study of T cell responses to AZD1222 COVID-19 vaccine. This clone was observed once. This table comes from immunoSEQ multiplex PCR, and its TCRdb copy is limited to in-frame clones, with some not included. The table records about 140,000 clones, 85% to 90% of them present only once. V dropped 4 bases and J dropped 6 bases, with 20 bases sitting between them. CDR1 is SEHNR and CDR2 is FQNEAQ in the germline V gene (reference sequence). The CDR3 spans 16 residues. The chain links TRBV7-9 to TRBJ2-3; TRBD1 might be the D (5 bases). Here the sequenced sample was peripheral blood, taken on day 0 of AZD1222 vaccination. This sequence originates from an adult in good health. This chain's CDR3 is CASSSPTAETADTQYF. For the CDR3, the DNA is TGTGCCAGCAGCTCTCCGACGGCGGAGACAGCGGATACGCAGTATTTT.